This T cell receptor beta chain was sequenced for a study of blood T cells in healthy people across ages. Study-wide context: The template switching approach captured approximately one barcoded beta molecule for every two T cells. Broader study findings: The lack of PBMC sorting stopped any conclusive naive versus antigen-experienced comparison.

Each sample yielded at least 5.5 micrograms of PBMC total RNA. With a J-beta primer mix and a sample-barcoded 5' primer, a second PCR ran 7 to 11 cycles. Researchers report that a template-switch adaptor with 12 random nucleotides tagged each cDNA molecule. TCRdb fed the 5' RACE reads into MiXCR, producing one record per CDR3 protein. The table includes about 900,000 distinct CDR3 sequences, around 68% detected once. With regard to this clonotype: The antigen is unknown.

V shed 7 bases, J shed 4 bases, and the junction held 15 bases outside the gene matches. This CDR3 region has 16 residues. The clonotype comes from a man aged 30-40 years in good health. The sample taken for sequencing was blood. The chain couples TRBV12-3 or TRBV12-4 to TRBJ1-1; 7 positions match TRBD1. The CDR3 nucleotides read TGTGCCAGCACCCGGGTCGGGAGGGGGCAAGGCACTGAAGCTTTCTTT. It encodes CASTRVGRGQGTEAFF.